This T cell receptor (beta chain) was sequenced in a study of ipilimumab plus nivolumab after autologous stem cell transplantation. Profiled with immunoSEQ multiplex PCR; TCRdb holds only in-frame clones, not every one. Of about 10,000 clones detected, over 60% appear once; the ten largest clones hold about 19%. Germline V gives CDR1 LNHDA, CDR2 SQIVND (reference sequence). The CDR3 runs to 11 residues. V was trimmed by 7 bases and J by 11 bases, leaving 14 bases between them. This specimen consisted of PBMCs, obtained in a trial of ipilimumab plus nivolumab as post-transplant consolidation. The sequence was obtained from a female donor with multiple myeloma. The chain couples TRBV19 to TRBJ1-1, with D tentatively TRBD1 (5 bases). The CDR3 DNA follows: TGTGCCAGTAAGGGAGTCAGGGAGGCTTTCTTT. Its protein is CASKGVREAFF.